This TCR beta chain stems from a study of T cell responses to AZD1222 COVID-19 vaccine. Study-wide points: Donor demographics were predominantly white British with a female majority; clonal diversity may be underestimated. Only a handful of individuals given AZD1222 were seropositive at baseline. Nearly half of unique spike-specific TCRs reportedly avoided B.1.351 and B.1.1.7 mutated regions. Among vaccine-associated CD4 TCRs, coverage spanned spike, with dominance at 160-218 and 743-854.

In regard to this clone: What it recognizes is unknown.

V shed 3 bases, J shed 7 bases, and the junction held 5 bases outside the gene matches. This CDR3 has 14 amino acids. Germline V gene sequence: CDR1 MDHEN, CDR2 SYDVKM. Some clones are missing from TCRdb's copy, which holds only in-frame ones; the method was immunoSEQ multiplex PCR. Of fewer than 120,000 clones in the sample, about 85% were seen once. This specimen consisted of peripheral blood, obtained on day 0 of AZD1222 vaccination. The TCR sequence derives from an adult in good health. This sequence joins TRBV28 and TRBJ1-4; 7 positions match TRBD1. CDR3 in DNA: TGTGCCAGCAGTTTGACAGGGCCCCCTGAAAAACTGTTTTTT. It encodes CASSLTGPPEKLFF.